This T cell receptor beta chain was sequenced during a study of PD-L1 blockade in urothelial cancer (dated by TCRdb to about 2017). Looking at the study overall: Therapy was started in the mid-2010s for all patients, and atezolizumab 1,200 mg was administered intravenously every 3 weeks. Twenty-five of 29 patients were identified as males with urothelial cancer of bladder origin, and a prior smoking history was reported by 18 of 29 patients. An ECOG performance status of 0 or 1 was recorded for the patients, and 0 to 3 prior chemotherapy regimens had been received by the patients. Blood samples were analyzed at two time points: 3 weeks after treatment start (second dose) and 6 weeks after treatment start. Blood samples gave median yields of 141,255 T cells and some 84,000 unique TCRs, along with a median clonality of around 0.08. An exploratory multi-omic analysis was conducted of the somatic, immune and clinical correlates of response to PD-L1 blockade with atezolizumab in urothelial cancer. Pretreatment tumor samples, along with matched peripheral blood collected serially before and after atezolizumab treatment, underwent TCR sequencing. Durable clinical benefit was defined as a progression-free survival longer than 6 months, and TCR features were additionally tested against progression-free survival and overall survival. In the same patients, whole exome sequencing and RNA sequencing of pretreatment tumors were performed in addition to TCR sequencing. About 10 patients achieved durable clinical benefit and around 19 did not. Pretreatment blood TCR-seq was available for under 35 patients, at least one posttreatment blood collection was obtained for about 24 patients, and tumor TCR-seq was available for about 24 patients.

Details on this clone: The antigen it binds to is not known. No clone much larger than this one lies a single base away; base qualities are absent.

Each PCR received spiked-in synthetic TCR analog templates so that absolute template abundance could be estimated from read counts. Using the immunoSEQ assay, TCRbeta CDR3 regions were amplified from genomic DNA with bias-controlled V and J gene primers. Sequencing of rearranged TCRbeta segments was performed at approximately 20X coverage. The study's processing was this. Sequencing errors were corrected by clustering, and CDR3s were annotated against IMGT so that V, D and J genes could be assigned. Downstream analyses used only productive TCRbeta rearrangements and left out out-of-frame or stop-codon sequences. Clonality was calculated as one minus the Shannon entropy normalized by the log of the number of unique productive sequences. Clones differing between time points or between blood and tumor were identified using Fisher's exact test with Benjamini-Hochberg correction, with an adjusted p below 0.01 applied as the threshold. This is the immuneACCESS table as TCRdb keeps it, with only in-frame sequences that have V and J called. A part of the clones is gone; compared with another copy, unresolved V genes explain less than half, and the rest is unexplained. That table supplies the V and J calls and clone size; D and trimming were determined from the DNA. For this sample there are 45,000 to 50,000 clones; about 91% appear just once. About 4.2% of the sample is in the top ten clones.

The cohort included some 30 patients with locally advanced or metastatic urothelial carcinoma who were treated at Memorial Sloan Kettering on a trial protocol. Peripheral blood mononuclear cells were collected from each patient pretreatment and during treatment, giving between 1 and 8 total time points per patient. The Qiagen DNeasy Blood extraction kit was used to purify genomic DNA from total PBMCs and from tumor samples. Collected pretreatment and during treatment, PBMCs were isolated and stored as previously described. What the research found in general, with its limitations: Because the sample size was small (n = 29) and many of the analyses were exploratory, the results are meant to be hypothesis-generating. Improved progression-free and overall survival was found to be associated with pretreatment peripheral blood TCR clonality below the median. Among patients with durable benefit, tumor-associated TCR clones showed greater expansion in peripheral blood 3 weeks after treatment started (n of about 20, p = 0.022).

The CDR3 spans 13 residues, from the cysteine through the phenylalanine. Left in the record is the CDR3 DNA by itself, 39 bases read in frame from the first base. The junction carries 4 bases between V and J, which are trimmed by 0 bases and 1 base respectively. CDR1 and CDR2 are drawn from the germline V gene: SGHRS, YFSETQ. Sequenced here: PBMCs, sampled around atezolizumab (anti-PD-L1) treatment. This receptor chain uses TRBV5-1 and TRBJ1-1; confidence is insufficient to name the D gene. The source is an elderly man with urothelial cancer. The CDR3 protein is CASSLARNTEAFF. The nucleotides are TGCGCCAGCAGCTTGGCGAGGAACACTGAAGCTTTCTTT.